This T cell receptor beta chain was identified in a study of vaccination effects on CD4 cells after COVID-19. Antigen-specific CD4+ T cells expanded by the ViraFEST assay with viral peptide pools were then sequenced. Culture lasted roughly 9 days before CD4+ T cell isolation. A PCR test confirmed that the person had SARS-CoV-2 infection between March and December 2020. A word on this clone: Its antigen is not known.

The CDR3 totals 17 residues. The trim removed 4 bases at V and 0 bases at J, leaving 10 bases unmatched. Looked up from germline, CDR1 is SGDLS and CDR2 is YYNGEE. The assay was immunoSEQ multiplex PCR, and TCRdb's table has in-frame clones only and misses some. The data hold about 26,000 clones, with about four fifths observed a single time. This chain uses TRBV9 with TRBJ2-1; 7 nucleotides match TRBD2. The specimen was CD4+ T cells from PBMCs cultured with HCoV-NL63 spike peptides, collected before COVID-19 vaccination. This TCR came from a human donor who had a prior SARS-CoV-2 infection. CDR3 nucleotides: TGTGCCAGCAGCAAAGCCGGGACTATCAGCTCCTACAATGAGCAGTTCTTC. Translation gives CASSKAGTISSYNEQFF.